This TCR beta chain was sequenced in a study of blood T cells in healthy people across ages. The use of a sample-barcoded 5' primer and a J-beta primer mix characterized a second PCR of about 7 to 12 cycles. TCRdb recomputed calls from the 5' RACE reads with MiXCR, one row per CDR3 protein. Among hundreds of thousands of distinct CDR3 sequences listed, about 59% were seen once. Germline CDR1 is LNHNV and CDR2 is YYDKDF (reference sequence). The CDR3 covers 13 residues. The rearrangement joins TRBV15 to TRBJ2-4, with D perhaps TRBD2 (5 bases). The tail of the sequence fits TRBJ2-5 better, so the J call may be wrong. The TCR sequence derives from a young man in good health. Specimen: blood. The CDR3 DNA reads TGTGCCACCAGCAGAGCAGGAGGAGAGACCCAGTACTTC. It codes for CATSRAGGETQYF.